This note documents a single T cell receptor beta chain sequence. Its specific antigen is unknown. No much larger clone exists at a distance of one base, and base qualities are not known. V is shortened by 3 bases, J by 4 bases, and the region joining them spans 10 bases. There are 13 amino acids in the CDR3, from cysteine to phenylalanine inclusive. Only the CDR3 part of the read is kept: 39 bases, read in frame from the first base. The germline V gene (reference sequence) sets CDR1 to MNHNY and CDR2 to SVGAGI. In total, 500 to 700 healthy bone marrow donors made up the cohort. All cohort members were sampled while nominally healthy, although unrecorded immune exposures were likely present. The donor tested CMV seronegative and was one of the 352 seronegative cohort members. Each donor provided a peripheral blood sample, and peripheral blood mononuclear cells were used for TCR beta sequencing. Genomic DNA was extracted from the blood cell samples with the Qiagen DNeasy Blood Extraction Kit.

The library was produced with the immunoSEQ multiplex PCR assay. A mixture of 60 forward primers for TCR Vbeta segments and 13 reverse primers for TCR Jbeta segments was used in the multiplex PCR. The CDR3 region of rearranged TCR beta genes was amplified from genomic DNA with a multiplex PCR assay. On the Illumina HiSeq System, the amplified TCR beta libraries were sequenced as 87-base-pair reads. The paper's data handling went like this. A later analysis tallied 70 million to 100 million unique TCR beta chains across the 666 repertoires, and about 10 million of those chains were shared by two or more donors. To remove PCR and sequencing errors, raw reads were error-corrected and collapsed into unique sequences using a nearest-neighbor algorithm that merged closely related sequences. To assign V, D and J gene segments, CDR3 sequences were aligned to IMGT reference sequences. For a sequence to be retained, a match of at least six nucleotides was required to both a V gene segment and a J gene segment. A rearrangement was called productive if the CDR3 had no stop codons and remained in frame with V and J, and every other rearrangement was called non-productive. Following IMGT convention, CDR3 was defined as the stretch from the second conserved V-encoded cysteine to the conserved J-encoded phenylalanine. Sequences without an unambiguous match to a single V gene segment were excluded from the earlier analysis of almost 600 of the donors. In an earlier analysis of almost 600 of the donors, a V segment was called functional when productive rearrangements were above 56.7%, and segregating when the standard deviation between donors exceeded 5%. A statistical classification framework was built to diagnose cytomegalovirus status from the catalog of TCR beta chain sequences. In a later analysis, V and J genes were assigned by comparing TCR nucleotide sequences against IMGT/GENE-DB human TR gene sequences. Using the TCRdist pipeline, a later analysis assigned CDR3 sequences along with most-parsimonious VDJ recombination scenarios. In a later analysis, each TCR beta chain was defined by its CDR3 amino acid sequence together with its V-gene family, and reads lacking a unique V-gene family were excluded. As a way to deal with suspected cross-contamination and a sequencing artifact, a later analysis dropped roughly 620 nucleotide sequences that were highly shared and had low generation probability. A later analysis calculated a clonal expansion index for each public chain from normalized within-repertoire ranks of inferred template counts. Generation probabilities in a later analysis came from a VDJ recombination model fitted to out-of-frame rearrangements, and those results were checked against IGoR. In a later analysis, TCR-TCR, TCR-HLA and TCR-CMV co-occurrence was scored with hypergeometric tests, and a repertoire-size bias correction was applied to TCR pairs. A later analysis estimated false discovery rates by permuting HLA or CMV assignments 20 times. In a later analysis, co-occurring TCRs were grouped with DBSCAN, and TCRdist sequence similarity was added when clustering was performed within HLA-allele-positive subsets. Co-occurrence clustering excluded repertoires with fewer than 30,000 or more than 120,000 public chains, plus five with anomalous nucleotide sharing. TCRdb took this table from immuneACCESS and kept in-frame rearrangements with V and J called. Such tables lack part of the clones; where checked against another copy, unresolved V genes explain under half of the gap, and the rest is unexplained. V, J and clone size are taken as reported in that table, and D and trimming were inferred from the DNA itself. This sample is represented by 200,000 or so clones; about 80% of them were singletons. The top ten constitute 0.63% of the sample.

These data are taken from a study of cytomegalovirus exposure and HLA in healthy donors (dated by TCRdb to the late 2010s). In terms of the full investigation: An earlier analysis of roughly 500 of the donors reported approximately 300 Gb of sequence data and 117 million unique TCR beta sequences obtained from roughly 180 million T cells. The T cell repertoires of around 730 subjects were profiled by immunosequencing and related to cytomegalovirus serostatus. An early release that covered roughly 600 HLA-typed donors contained approximately 300 gigabases of sequencing data and 80 million or so unique TCR sequences. On average, roughly 240,000 unique TCR beta nucleotide sequences were sequenced per donor among 398 genotyped donors of the cohort, with 15% to 20% of those sequences being non-productive. The study was designed to test whether signatures of past pathogen exposure could be identified by cataloging public T cell receptors. Donor age, sex, ethnicity and CMV serostatus were compiled together with the repertoire data. To study patterns of TCR occurrence, a later analysis re-analyzed previously published TCR beta repertoires from 650 to 750 donors and added high-resolution HLA genotyping. Besides the first cohort of around 670 subjects, a separate validation cohort made up of some 110 different subjects was used. Typing coverage varied by locus: about 629-630 donors for A, B, C, DRB1 and DQB1; some 520 for DQA1; approximately 610 for DPA1; 450 to 480 for DPB1. An earlier analysis of fewer than 750 of the donors used high-throughput TCR beta sequencing to judge whether each TCR beta V gene segment behaved as functional or pseudogenic. A few DR-DQ haplotypes were treated as single units for association and clustering because of strong linkage in the cohort. Among the roughly 430 genotyped donors, approximately 81% belonged to the genetic ancestry cluster associated with self-reported Caucasian donors. A later genetic analysis used genome-wide SNP genotypes for about 60% of the 666 donors, treating that subset as a discovery cohort. In the later analysis, no new phenotypic data were used to find candidate immune exposures; instead, reliance was placed on TCR beta sequences and their occurrence across donors. All discovery cohort repertoires had been generated on a single sequencing platform. To predict cytomegalovirus infection status, the study combined high-throughput TCR immunosequencing, statistical association of individual TCRs with disease status, and machine learning. Both class I and class II loci were covered by HLA typing, at four-digit resolution.

On the study overall, not on this receptor specifically: Broadly in line with IMGT annotations, most TCR beta V segments showed up in productive rearrangements about 87% or about 30% of the time in an earlier analysis of several hundred of the donors. A group of highly shared sequence variants was considered likely to be a technical artifact of the sequencing pipeline. In a later analysis, HLA-associated TCR beta chains were found to be more clonally expanded and to have lower generation probabilities than equally common non-associated chains. While some public TCRs were present in many individuals, most TCR sequences turned up only very rarely across donors. In a later analysis, TCR association rates were found to vary across HLA loci, with the most associated TCRs seen for DRB1 alleles and the fewest for HLA-C alleles. A further reported finding was that TCR beta sequences accurately predicted the HLA-A and HLA-B alleles for most subjects in the first cohort. Because counts were too low, 15 to 20 rarely observed V segments, including chromosome 9 orphons, were left out of the earlier analysis of about 620 of the donors. Some IMGT-functional V segments, including TRBV6-2 and TRBV6-3, could not be told apart with the 87-base-pair reads, so those segments were excluded. In vitro tests confirmed that a few of the cytomegalovirus-associated TCR beta chains recognize cytomegalovirus antigens. A total of roughly 160 TCR beta chains were listed by the study as associated with cytomegalovirus. Correlated functional status among segregating V segments might be attributable to linkage disequilibrium, but an unknown experimental factor could not be ruled out. The classifier was reported to diagnose cytomegalovirus status with high specificity and sensitivity in both the original and validation cohorts. In a later analysis, most CMV-associated TCR beta chains were found to appear HLA-restricted, with HLA associations seemingly driven largely by CMV exposure. When HLA alleles, especially DR and DQ, strongly co-occurred, TCR associations were difficult to assign to individual alleles. Specific HLA alleles were associated with some 15,000 TCR beta sequences at a false discovery rate of 0.05 in a later analysis. In a later analysis, several top co-occurrence clusters were reported to appear linked to parvovirus B19, influenza, CMV and Epstein-Barr virus. The presence/absence analyses assumed that sequencing depth was roughly uniform across donors, and that assumption may not be true. HLA typing was unavailable for some donors at each locus, so association tests used only the typed subset. A later genetic analysis associated a missense DCLRE1C variant with V-gene and J-gene trimming of TCR beta chains, and an independent cohort replicated the association. The cohort was sequenced for TCR beta chains only, and without alpha or paired-chain data the features that could be detected were limited. According to a later genetic analysis, donors in an Asian-associated ancestry cluster had fewer N-insertions in productive TCRs than the approximately 650-donor mean. The only immune exposure information available for the cohort was CMV serostatus. The authors suggested that the approach could potentially be generalized to other disease states and immunological phenotypes.

The rearranged chain carries TRBV6-6 and TRBJ2-7; a weak D assignment points to TRBD1 (6 bases agree). Sequenced material: PBMCs. The clonotype comes from a man younger than 35 in good health and CMV-seronegative. The DNA sequence follows: TGTGCCAGCAGTTATGACAGGAGTTACGAGCAGTACTTC. This translates into CASSYDRSYEQYF.